Below are 10 T cell receptor beta chains sequenced from a single sample in a study of blood T cells in healthy people across ages. The second PCR ran roughly 6 to 12 cycles with a sample-barcoded 5' primer and J-beta primers. One entry per CDR3 protein, called by TCRdb with MiXCR from the 5' RACE reads. Of approximately 730,000 distinct CDR3 sequences in the sample, 40% to 65% are singletons; the top ten hold 41%. The source material was blood. These receptors all come from a man at least 80 years old in good health.

The chain has TRBV6-1 and TRBJ1-4, with 11 nucleotides matching TRBD1. With 9 bases clipped from V and 3 bases from J, the junction kept 6 bases outside the gene matches. CDR3 size: 15 residues. Germline CDR1 reads MNHNS; CDR2 reads SASEGT. As DNA, the CDR3 is TGTGCCAGTGGGACAGGGGGATCCCCTAATGAAAAACTGTTTTTT. It specifies CASGTGGSPNEKLFF.

In nucleotides, the CDR3 is TGTGCCAGCAGCTTATTTGGGTCAGGGCGGGAGACCCAGTACTTC. It yields the protein CASSLFGSGRETQYF. The gene calls are TRBV7-2 and TRBJ2-7, with D perhaps matching TRBD1 (5 bases). The DNA end is more similar to TRBJ2-5, so the J call may be wrong. The CDR3 has 15 amino acids. Germline CDR1 SGHTA, CDR2 FQGNSA.

Only one count was recorded for this clonotype. The chain links TRBV12-3 or TRBV12-4 to TRBJ1-1; tentative D call: TRBD1 (5 bases). Trimming removed 3 bases at V and 5 bases at J, with 13 bases between. The CDR3 is 14 amino acids. The CDR3 DNA sequence: TGTGCCAGCAGTTTTCGCCTCGAGGGGACTGAAGCTTTCTTT. It translates to CASSFRLEGTEAFF.

The J gene is TRBJ2-6, the V gene TRBV6-1; 12 nucleotides align to TRBD1. Trimming removed 6 bases from V and 0 bases from J; junction bases left unmatched: 3. The germline CDR1 and CDR2 sequences are MNHNS and SASEGT. This CDR3 has 17 amino acids. CDR3 in amino acids: CASSRDRGPSGANVLTF. In nucleotides, the CDR3 is TGTGCCAGCAGCCGGGACAGGGGGCCCTCTGGGGCCAACGTCCTGACTTTC.

The chain joins TRBV20-1 to TRBJ2-3; D uncertain. CDR1 is DFQATT, CDR2 SNEGSKA, per germline (reference sequence). The CDR3 extends over 15 amino acids. V lost 5 bases to trimming and J lost 14 bases, with 29 bases between them. CDR3 protein: CSAFPDQPSNRYAYF. CDR3 coding DNA: TGCAGTGCTTTCCCGGACCAGCCTAGTAACAGATACGCGTATTTT.

The chain links TRBV9 to TRBJ1-2; weak D call: TRBD1 (6 bases). The CDR3 is 13 amino acids. The ends were cut back, 0 bases at V and 4 bases at J, with 7 bases in the middle. Germline loops: CDR1 SGDLS, CDR2 YYNGEE. CDR3 coding DNA: TGTGCCAGCAGCGTAGCGGACAGCTATGGCTACACCTTC. Amino acid sequence: CASSVADSYGYTF.

The sample holds a few counts of this clonotype. This rearrangement joins TRBV7-8 to TRBJ2-7, with D hard to call. Trimming stripped 5 bases from V and 0 bases from J, with 11 bases between. Per germline, CDR1 SGHVS and CDR2 FQNEAQ. CDR3 length: 14 residues. DNA for the CDR3: TGTGCCAGCAGCGCCAGGATAAGCTCCTACGAGCAGTACTTC. This gives the protein CASSARISSYEQYF.

The rearrangement joins TRBV9 to TRBJ1-4; 10 nucleotides line up with TRBD1. Trimming removed 3 bases from V and 6 bases from J; junction bases left unmatched: 5. From germline, CDR1 is SGDLS and CDR2 YYNGEE. The CDR3 is 15 residues long. The CDR3 DNA reads TGTGCCAGCAGCGACGGACAGGGGGGGCATGAAAAACTGTTTTTT. Encoded protein: CASSDGQGGHEKLFF. The full variable domain, in which reference TRBV9 and TRBJ1-4 provide the parts outside the CDR3, is DSGVTQTPKHLITATGQRVTLRCSPRSGDLSVYWYQQSLDQGLQFLIQYYNGEERAKGNILERFSAQQFPDLHSELNLSSLELGDSALYFCASSDGQGGHEKLFFGSGTQLSVL.

The V call is TRBV20-1, the J call TRBJ2-6; 10 bases match TRBD2. V lost 6 bases to trimming and J lost 0 bases; unmatched junction nucleotides: 11. Germline lookup yields CDR1 DFQATT and CDR2 SNEGSKA (reference sequence). CDR3 length: 18 residues. The CDR3 DNA follows: TGCAGTGCGTCGAGCGCACTAGCGGGGACCTCTGGGGCCAACGTCCTGACTTTC. Amino acids: CSASSALAGTSGANVLTF.

The chain uses TRBV24-1 and TRBJ1-2; D unresolved. The CDR3 has 13 residues. V was clipped by 3 bases and J by 7 bases, with 11 bases between them. Germline CDR1 reads KGHDR; CDR2 reads SFDVKD. CDR3: CATSDPGSSGYTF. Written as DNA, the CDR3 is TGTGCCACCAGTGATCCGGGGAGTTCTGGCTACACCTTC.